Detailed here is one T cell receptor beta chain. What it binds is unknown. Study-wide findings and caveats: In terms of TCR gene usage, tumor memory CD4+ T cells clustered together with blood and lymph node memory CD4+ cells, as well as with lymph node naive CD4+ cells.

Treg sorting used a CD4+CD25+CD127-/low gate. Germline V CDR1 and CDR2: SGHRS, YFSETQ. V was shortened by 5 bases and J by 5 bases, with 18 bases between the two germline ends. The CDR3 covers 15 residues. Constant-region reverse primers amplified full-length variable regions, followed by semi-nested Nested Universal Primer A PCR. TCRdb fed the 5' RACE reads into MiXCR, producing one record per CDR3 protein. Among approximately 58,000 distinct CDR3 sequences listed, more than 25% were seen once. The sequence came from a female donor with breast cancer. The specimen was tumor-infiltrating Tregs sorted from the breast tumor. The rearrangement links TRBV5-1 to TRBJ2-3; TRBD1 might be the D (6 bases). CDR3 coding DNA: TGCGCCAGCAGTACGAATACAGGGTCGGGAGATACGCAGTATTTT. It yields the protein CASSTNTGSGDTQYF.